These 21 T cell receptor beta chains originate from one sample sequenced in a study of blood T cell repertoires in COVID-19. Repertoires were generated with immunoSEQ multiplex PCR, while TCRdb's copy carries only in-frame clones and drops some. The table records 150,000 to 200,000 clones, 81% of them present only once. Sequencing was done on a sample of peripheral blood. The receptors here all came from a woman older than 75 with COVID-19, enrolled during active disease.

This clone was seen just once. The chain employs TRBV7-3 and TRBJ1-6, with 7 bases that match TRBD1. CDR1 and CDR2 (germline): SGHTA, FQGTGA. The length of the CDR3 is 16 residues. V was clipped by 5 bases and J by 7 bases; unmatched bases: 11. The CDR3 DNA reads as TGTGCCAGCAGCCTATCCGCCAGGGGGGAAAATTCACCCCTCCACTTT. It yields the protein CASSLSARGENSPLHF. The full variable domain, rest sourced from reference TRBV7-3 and TRBJ1-6, is GAGVSQTPSNKVTEKGKYVELRCDPISGHTALYWYRQSLGQGPEFLIYFQGTGAADDSGLPNDRFFAVRPEGSVSTLKIQRTERGDSAVYLCASSLSARGENSPLHFGNGTRLTVT.

The gene calls are TRBV6-1 and TRBJ2-7, with D possibly being TRBD2 (5 bases). Trimming shortened V by 0 bases and J by 6 bases, and 15 bases separated the two germline ends. The CDR3 loop spans 15 amino acids. CDR1 and CDR2 from the germline V gene are MNHNS and SASEGT. CDR3: CASSEAPGSFSEQYF. The CDR3, as DNA: TGTGCCAGCAGTGAAGCGCCGGGGTCCTTCTCCGAGCAGTACTTC.

The J gene is TRBJ2-1, the V gene TRBV5-1; TRBD2 agrees at 7 bases. Per germline, CDR1 SGHRS and CDR2 YFSETQ. The CDR3 has 15 residues. With 0 bases clipped from V and 7 bases from J, the junction kept 7 bases outside the gene matches. CDR3 residues: CASSLVLGGKNEQFF. DNA for the CDR3: TGCGCCAGCAGCTTGGTTCTCGGGGGGAAGAATGAGCAGTTCTTC.

J is TRBJ1-5 and V is TRBV21-1. TRBV21-1 is labeled a pseudogene. The CDR3 spans 20 residues. CDR3 amino acids: CASSKGSVSQVLYSNQPQHF. CDR3 nucleotide sequence: TGTGCCAGCAGCAAAGGTAGCGTAAGCCAGGTTCTATATAGCAATCAGCCCCAGCATTTT.

The CDR3 nucleotides read TGTGCCAGTAGTGGGACTAGGATGGGTGAGCAGTTCTTC. It translates to CASSGTRMGEQFF. V gene TRBV19 combines with J gene TRBJ2-1; 8 nucleotides match TRBD2. V was clipped by 5 bases and J by 9 bases; unmatched bases: 6. From germline, CDR1 is LNHDA and CDR2 SQIVND (reference sequence). The CDR3 consists of 13 residues.

The chain links TRBV4-1 to TRBJ2-2; D remains unclear. The V gene lost 0 bases and the J gene lost 0 bases, with 8 bases spanning the gap. CDR1 and CDR2 from the germline V gene are MGHRA and YSYEKL. This CDR3 has 16 residues. The CDR3 coding sequence is TGCGCCAGCAGCCAAGATGTGGGCGCGAACACCGGGGAGCTGTTTTTT. Its protein product is CASSQDVGANTGELFF.

V and J are TRBV28 and TRBJ1-5; a possible D gene is TRBD1 (6 bases). CDR1 is MDHEN, CDR2 SYDVKM, per germline. The V gene lost 2 bases and the J gene lost 2 bases, with 22 bases spanning the gap. The CDR3 is 19 amino acids. CDR3 sequence: CASSLHRWGGSEGNQPQHF. The DNA of the CDR3 is TGTGCCAGCAGTTTACATAGGTGGGGGGGCTCGGAGGGCAATCAGCCCCAGCATTTT.

V gene TRBV2 combines with J gene TRBJ1-1, with TRBD1 identical over 9 bases. Unmatched junction bases numbered 2, after V lost 6 bases and J lost 3 bases. Germline V gene sequence: CDR1 SNHLY, CDR2 FYNNEI. This CDR3 contains 13 residues. The CDR3, as DNA: TGTGCCAGCAGCCGGGACAGGGACACTGAAGCTTTCTTT. It codes for CASSRDRDTEAFF.

V usage is TRBV9 and J usage is TRBJ2-7; D gene uncertain. V was shortened by 0 bases and J by 6 bases, with 13 bases between the two germline ends. CDR3 length equals 14 residues. Germline values: CDR1 SGDLS, CDR2 YYNGEE. CDR3 sequence reads: CASSVGLTPAEQYF. In DNA, the CDR3 is TGTGCCAGCAGCGTAGGACTGACTCCTGCCGAGCAGTACTTC. The entire variable domain, with the rest obtained from reference TRBV9 and TRBJ2-7, is as follows: DSGVTQTPKHLITATGQRVTLRCSPRSGDLSVYWYQQSLDQGLQFLIQYYNGEERAKGNILERFSAQQFPDLHSELNLSSLELGDSALYFCASSVGLTPAEQYFGPGTRLTVT.

This clone was observed once. This chain uses TRBV18 with TRBJ2-3, with unresolved D. The CDR3 has 16 amino acids. Trimming pared 3 bases from V and 4 bases from J, leaving 17 bases between. Germline V lookup: CDR1 KGHSH, CDR2 LQKENI. The CDR3 loop reads CASSPLGPSSADTQYF. The DNA for the CDR3 is TGTGCCAGCTCACCTCTGGGCCCCTCCAGTGCAGATACGCAGTATTTT.

This chain links TRBV9 with TRBJ2-2; possible D gene TRBD1, 5 bases. The CDR3 spans 17 residues. Germline V CDR1 and CDR2: SGDLS, YYNGEE. The V and J ends lost 4 bases and 2 bases respectively, with 18 bases between them. CDR3 amino acids: CASSPRVGRGNTGELFF. CDR3 sequence (DNA): TGTGCCAGCAGCCCACGTGTGGGAAGGGGTAACACCGGGGAGCTGTTTTTT.

V gene TRBV10-2 combines with J gene TRBJ2-4; D is possibly TRBD1 (5 bases). The length of the CDR3 is 17 residues. The V end lost 3 bases, the J end lost 0 bases, and 15 bases lay between the germline ends. Germline CDR1 is WSHSY and CDR2 is SAAADI. The CDR3 region has the DNA TGCGCCAGCAGTGACCAGTTTGGGGCCCTAGCCAAAAACATTCAGTACTTC. Translating it yields CASSDQFGALAKNIQYF.

This clone came up a few times. The V call is TRBV27, the J call TRBJ2-5; D is ambiguous. Germline assignment: CDR1 MNHEY and CDR2 SMNVEV (reference sequence). V gave up 6 bases and J gave up 5 bases, with 25 bases separating them. CDR3 length equals 17 residues. DNA for the CDR3: TGTGCCAGCAGCTCCTCCAGCCCCTCACGGGTCCGCGAGACCCAGTACTTC. Translating it yields CASSSSSPSRVRETQYF.

This rearrangement joins TRBV5-8 to TRBJ1-2; D gene ambiguous. V was trimmed by 2 bases and J by 4 bases, leaving 15 bases between them. Germline V gene lookup returns CDR1 SGHTS and CDR2 YDEGEE. There are 15 residues in the CDR3. DNA of the CDR3: TGTGCCAGCAGCTTTTCAGCGTTCGCATTCTATGGCTACACCTTC. Its protein product is CASSFSAFAFYGYTF.

V is TRBV5-1 and J is TRBJ2-3; 9 positions agree with TRBD1. V gave up 3 bases and J gave up 6 bases; unmatched junction bases: 5. CDR3 length: 14 residues. Germline assignment: CDR1 SGHRS and CDR2 YFSETQ. Here the CDR3 reads CASSWGTGSDTQYF. The DNA of the CDR3 is TGCGCCAGCAGCTGGGGGACAGGGTCGGATACGCAGTATTTT.

V is TRBV6-5 and J is TRBJ2-7; D may be TRBD1 (5 bases). V was cut by 6 bases and J by 5 bases, with 14 bases left in between. Germline CDR1 MNHEY, CDR2 SVGAGI. This CDR3 is built from 13 residues. In nucleotides, the CDR3 is TGTGCCAGCAGAGGGCAGGGTCTTGACGAGCAGTACTTC. Its translation: CASRGQGLDEQYF.

This chain uses TRBV7-2 with TRBJ2-3; 10 bases are shared with TRBD2. The germline V gene has CDR1 SGHTA and CDR2 FQGNSA. The ends lost 1 base at V and 2 bases at J; junction bases unmatched: 6. This CDR3 comprises 17 residues. This chain's CDR3 is CASSLVGSGGLTDTQYF. The CDR3 bases are TGTGCCAGCAGCTTAGTTGGTAGCGGGGGGCTCACAGATACGCAGTATTTT.

The chain is built from TRBV3-1 (or the pseudogene TRBV3-2) and TRBJ2-3; TRBD2 matches 7 bases. The CDR3 runs to 14 residues. Germline CDR1 LGHDT, CDR2 YNNKEL (reference sequence). Trimming at V came to 5 bases and at J to 0 bases, leaving 2 bases not matched to a gene. The CDR3 loop is CASSYSGSTDTQYF. CDR3 nucleotides: TGTGCCAGCAGCTATAGCGGGAGCACAGATACGCAGTATTTT.

The V and J genes are TRBV2 and TRBJ1-3, with D perhaps TRBD1 (5 bases). Germline V gene lookup returns CDR1 SNHLY and CDR2 FYNNEI. This CDR3 is built from 13 residues. V lost 8 bases and J 1 base, leaving 9 bases between the germline ends. The DNA for the CDR3 is TGTGCCAGCGACAGCCCTTCTGGAAACACCATATATTTT. This encodes CASDSPSGNTIYF.

This chain joins TRBV5-1 and TRBJ1-2; perhaps TRBD1 as D (6 bases). The V end was cut by 2 bases, the J end by 0 bases, with 14 bases between. In germline, CDR1 is SGHRS, CDR2 YFSETQ. There are 16 residues in the CDR3. This CDR3 is CASSFAGTTANYGYTF. The CDR3 DNA reads as TGCGCCAGCAGCTTCGCAGGGACAACGGCTAACTATGGCTACACCTTC.

This chain connects TRBV28 to TRBJ1-3; D is unresolved. The CDR3 sequence is 14 residues long. Germline CDR1 reads MDHEN; CDR2 reads SYDVKM. V was clipped by 5 bases and J by 0 bases, with 8 bases between them. CDR3 loop: CASSRAISGNTIYF. For the CDR3, the DNA is TGTGCCAGCAGTCGCGCCATCTCTGGAAACACCATATATTTT.